This T cell receptor beta chain was retrieved from a study of blood T cell repertoires in COVID-19. The ends were cut back, 0 bases at V and 5 bases at J, with 11 bases in the middle. Germline V gene sequence: CDR1 SGHRS, CDR2 YFSETQ. CDR3 length: 14 residues. Authors' analysis steps: Amplification from reference gene primers served as the basis for estimated nucleated cell counts. Profiling relied on immunoSEQ multiplex PCR, and the TCRdb table lists in-frame clones only, not all of them. For V, J and clone size, that table is used; D and trimming come from the DNA. The sample has 90,000 or so clones; more than 70% are singletons.

The TCR comes from a woman aged 80 or older with acute or convalescent COVID-19. Material: peripheral blood. The chain joins TRBV5-1 to TRBJ1-1, with D possibly matching TRBD1 (5 bases). DNA for the CDR3: TGCGCCAGCAGCTTGGGGTCCCGGGGGACTGAAGCTTTCTTT. This codes for CASSLGSRGTEAFF.